This T cell receptor beta chain was identified during a study of blood T cell repertoires in COVID-19. Turning to the study itself: The cDNA or gDNA used as material had been derived from T cells, B-cell-depleted T cells, or PBMCs.

Trimming cost V 0 bases and J 2 bases, with 18 bases left between them. This CDR3 has 18 residues. The germline V gene has CDR1 MDHEN and CDR2 SYDVKM. Across 20 to 25 US areas, participants ranged in age from about 18 to 100 years. Participants had their cohort set by participant-reported clinical history. How the authors handled the data: By means of reference gene primer amplification, nucleated cell counts were estimated. This table comes from immunoSEQ multiplex PCR, and its TCRdb copy is limited to in-frame clones, with some not included. The DNA was the basis for D and trimming; V, J and clone size are from that table. The repertoire consists of 250,000 to 350,000 clones, with around 89% occurring once and the leading ten covering 3.5% to 4.5%.

The sample taken for sequencing was PBMCs or T cells enriched from blood (not recorded which). This rearrangement joins TRBV28 to TRBJ2-3, with D perhaps matching TRBD1 (5 bases). The clonotype comes from a woman aged 18-29 years with acute COVID-19. CDR3 region: CASSLWNLREPSTDTQYF. In nucleotides, the CDR3 is TGTGCCAGCAGTTTATGGAACCTCAGGGAACCCTCCACAGATACGCAGTATTTT. Variable domain in full (rest from reference TRBV28 and TRBJ2-3): DVKVTQSSRYLVKRTGEKVFLECVQDMDHENMFWYRQDPGLGLRLIYFSYDVKMKEKGDIPEGYSVSREKKERFSLILESASTNQTSMYLCASSLWNLREPSTDTQYFGPGTRLTVL.